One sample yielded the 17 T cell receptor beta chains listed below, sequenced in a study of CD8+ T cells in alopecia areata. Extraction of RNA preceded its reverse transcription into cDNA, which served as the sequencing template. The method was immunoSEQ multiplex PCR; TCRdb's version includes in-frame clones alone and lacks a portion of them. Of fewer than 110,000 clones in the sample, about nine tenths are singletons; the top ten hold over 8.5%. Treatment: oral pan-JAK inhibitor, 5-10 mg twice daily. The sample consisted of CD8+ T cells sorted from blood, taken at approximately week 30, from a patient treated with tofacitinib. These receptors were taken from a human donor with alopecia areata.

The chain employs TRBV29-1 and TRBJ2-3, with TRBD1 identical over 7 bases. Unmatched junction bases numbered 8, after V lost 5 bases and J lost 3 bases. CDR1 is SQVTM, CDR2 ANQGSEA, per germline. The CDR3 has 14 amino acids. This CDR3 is CSVSTSQGTDTQYF. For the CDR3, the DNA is TGCAGCGTTTCTACATCACAGGGGACAGATACGCAGTATTTT.

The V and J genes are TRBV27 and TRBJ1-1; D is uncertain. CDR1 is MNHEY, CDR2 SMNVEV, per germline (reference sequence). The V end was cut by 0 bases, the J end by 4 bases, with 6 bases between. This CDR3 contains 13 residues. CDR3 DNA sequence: TGTGCCAGCAGTTTATCCAGGAGCACTGAAGCTTTCTTT. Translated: CASSLSRSTEAFF.

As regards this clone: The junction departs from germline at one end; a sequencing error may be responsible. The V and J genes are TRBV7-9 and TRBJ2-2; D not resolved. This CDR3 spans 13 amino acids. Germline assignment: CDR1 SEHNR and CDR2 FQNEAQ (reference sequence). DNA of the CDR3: TGTGCCAACAGCTTAGCAAACACCGGGGAGCTGTTTTTT. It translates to CANSLANTGELFF.

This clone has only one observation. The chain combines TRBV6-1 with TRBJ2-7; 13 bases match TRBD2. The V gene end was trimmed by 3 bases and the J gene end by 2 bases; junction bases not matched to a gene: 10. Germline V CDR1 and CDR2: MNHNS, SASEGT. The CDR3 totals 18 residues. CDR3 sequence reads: CASSDYWPGTSGTYEQYF. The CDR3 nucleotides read TGTGCCAGCAGTGATTACTGGCCCGGGACTAGCGGGACCTACGAGCAGTACTTC.

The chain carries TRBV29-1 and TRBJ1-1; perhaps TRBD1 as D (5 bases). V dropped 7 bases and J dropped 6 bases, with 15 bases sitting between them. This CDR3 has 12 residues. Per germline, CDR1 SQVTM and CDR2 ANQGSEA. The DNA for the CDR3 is TGCAGCGATGGTCCAGGGTTCGCTGAAGCTTTCTTT. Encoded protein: CSDGPGFAEAFF.

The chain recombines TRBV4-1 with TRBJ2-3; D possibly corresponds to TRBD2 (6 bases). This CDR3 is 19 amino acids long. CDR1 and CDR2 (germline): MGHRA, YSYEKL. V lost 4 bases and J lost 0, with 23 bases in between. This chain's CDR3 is CASSLPRAGQIYSTDTQYF. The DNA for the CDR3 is TGCGCCAGCAGCCTCCCTCGGGCGGGGCAAATTTATAGCACAGATACGCAGTATTTT.

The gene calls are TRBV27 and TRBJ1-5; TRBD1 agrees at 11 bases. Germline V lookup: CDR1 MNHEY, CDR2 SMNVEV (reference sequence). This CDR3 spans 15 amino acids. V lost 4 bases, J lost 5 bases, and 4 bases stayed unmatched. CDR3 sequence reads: CASSWTGGTYQPQHF. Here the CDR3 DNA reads TGTGCCAGCAGTTGGACAGGGGGCACGTATCAGCCCCAGCATTTT.

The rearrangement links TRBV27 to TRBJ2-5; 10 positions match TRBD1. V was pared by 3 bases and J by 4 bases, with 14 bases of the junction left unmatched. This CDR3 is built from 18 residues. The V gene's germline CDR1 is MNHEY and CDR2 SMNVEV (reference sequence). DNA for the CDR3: TGTGCCAGCAGTTTCCTTAAGACAGGGGGCCTCCCGCCAGAGACCCAGTACTTC. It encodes CASSFLKTGGLPPETQYF.

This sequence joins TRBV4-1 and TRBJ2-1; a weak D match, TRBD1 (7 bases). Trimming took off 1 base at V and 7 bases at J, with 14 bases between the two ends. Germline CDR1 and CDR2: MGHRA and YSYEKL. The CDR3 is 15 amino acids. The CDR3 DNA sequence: TGCGCCAGCAGCCAAGGACAGGGACTCTGGAATGAGCAGTTCTTC. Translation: CASSQGQGLWNEQFF.

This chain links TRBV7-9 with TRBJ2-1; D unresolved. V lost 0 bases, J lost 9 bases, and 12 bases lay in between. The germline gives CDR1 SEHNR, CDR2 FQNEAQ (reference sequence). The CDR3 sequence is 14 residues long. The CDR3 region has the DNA TGTGCCAGCAGCTTAGCGGTGGGCTACGGTGAGCAGTTCTTC. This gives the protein CASSLAVGYGEQFF.

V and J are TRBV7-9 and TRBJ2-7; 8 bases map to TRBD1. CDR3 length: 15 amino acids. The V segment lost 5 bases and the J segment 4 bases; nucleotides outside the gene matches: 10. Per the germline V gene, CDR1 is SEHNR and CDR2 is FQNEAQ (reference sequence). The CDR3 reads CASSRPRTGLYEQYF. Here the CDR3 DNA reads TGTGCCAGCAGCCGCCCTAGGACAGGGCTATACGAGCAGTACTTC.

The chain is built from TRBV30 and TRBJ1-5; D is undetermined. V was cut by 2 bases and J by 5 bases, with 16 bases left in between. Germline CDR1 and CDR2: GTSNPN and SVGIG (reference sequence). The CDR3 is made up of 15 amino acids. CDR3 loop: CAWSLRFRLDQPQHF. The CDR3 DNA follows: TGTGCCTGGAGTCTAAGGTTTCGACTGGATCAGCCCCAGCATTTT. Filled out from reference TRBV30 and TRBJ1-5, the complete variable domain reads SQTIHQWPATLVQPVGSPLSLECTVEGTSNPNLYWYRQAAGRGLQLLFYSVGIGQISSEVPQNLSASRPQDRQFILSSKKLLLSDSGFYLCAWSLRFRLDQPQHFGDGTRLSIL.

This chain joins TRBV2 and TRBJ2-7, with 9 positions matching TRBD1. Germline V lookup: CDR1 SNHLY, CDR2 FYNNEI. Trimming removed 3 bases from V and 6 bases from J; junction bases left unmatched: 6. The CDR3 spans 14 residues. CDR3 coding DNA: TGTGCCAGCAGTGAGGGACAGGGTATCGGCGAGCAGTACTTC. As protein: CASSEGQGIGEQYF.

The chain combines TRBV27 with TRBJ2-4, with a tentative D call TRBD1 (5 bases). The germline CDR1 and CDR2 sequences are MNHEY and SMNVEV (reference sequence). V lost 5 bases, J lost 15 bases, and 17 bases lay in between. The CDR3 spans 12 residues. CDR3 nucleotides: TGTGCCAGCAGTACTACAGGTAGAGATTGGTACTTC. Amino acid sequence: CASSTTGRDWYF.

The CDR3 DNA is TGTGCCAGCAGTGACTCGACCGACCCGAACACCGGGGAGCTGTTTTTT. This codes for CASSDSTDPNTGELFF. The chain recombines TRBV6-4 with TRBJ2-2; D call uncertain. Deletions cut 0 bases from V and 0 bases from J, with 8 bases between. Germline lookup yields CDR1 MRHNA and CDR2 SNTAGT. The CDR3 sequence is 16 residues long.

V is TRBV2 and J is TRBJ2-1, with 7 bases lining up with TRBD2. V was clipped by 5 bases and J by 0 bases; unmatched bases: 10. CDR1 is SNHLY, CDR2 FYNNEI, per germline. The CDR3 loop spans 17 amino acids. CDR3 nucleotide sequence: TGTGCCAGCAGTTTGGCGGGGGAAATAAGCTCCTACAATGAGCAGTTCTTC. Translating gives CASSLAGEISSYNEQFF.

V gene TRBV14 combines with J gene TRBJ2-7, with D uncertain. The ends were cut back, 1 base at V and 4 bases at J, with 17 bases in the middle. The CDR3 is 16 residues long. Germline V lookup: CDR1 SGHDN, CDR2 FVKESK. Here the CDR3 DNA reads TGTGCCAGCAGCCAAGCACCGGACCAGCCCTCATACGAGCAGTACTTC. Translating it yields CASSQAPDQPSYEQYF.